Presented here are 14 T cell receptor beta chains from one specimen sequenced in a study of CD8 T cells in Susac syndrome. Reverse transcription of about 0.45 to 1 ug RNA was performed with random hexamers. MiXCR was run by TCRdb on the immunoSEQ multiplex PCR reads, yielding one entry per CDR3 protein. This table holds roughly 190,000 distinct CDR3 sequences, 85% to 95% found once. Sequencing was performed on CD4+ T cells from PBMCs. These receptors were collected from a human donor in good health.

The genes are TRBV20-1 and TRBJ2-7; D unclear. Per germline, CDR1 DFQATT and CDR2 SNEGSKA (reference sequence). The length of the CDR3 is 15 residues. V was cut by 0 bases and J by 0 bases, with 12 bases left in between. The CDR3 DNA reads TGCAGTGCTAGAGATAGTAGGGATTACTCCTACGAGCAGTACGTC. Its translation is CSARDSRDYSYEQYV.

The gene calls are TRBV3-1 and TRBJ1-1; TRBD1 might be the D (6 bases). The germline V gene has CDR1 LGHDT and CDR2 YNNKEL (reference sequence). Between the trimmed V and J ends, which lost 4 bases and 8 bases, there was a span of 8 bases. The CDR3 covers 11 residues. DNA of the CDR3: TGTGCCAGCAGCCGTCAGGGGGAAGCTTTCTTT. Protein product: CASSRQGEAFF.

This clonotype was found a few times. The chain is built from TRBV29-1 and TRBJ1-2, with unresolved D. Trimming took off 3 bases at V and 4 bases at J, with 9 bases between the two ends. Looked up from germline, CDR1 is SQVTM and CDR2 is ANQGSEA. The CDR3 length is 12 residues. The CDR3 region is CSVDGEPYGYTF. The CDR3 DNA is TGCAGCGTTGATGGGGAACCCTATGGCTACACCTTC.

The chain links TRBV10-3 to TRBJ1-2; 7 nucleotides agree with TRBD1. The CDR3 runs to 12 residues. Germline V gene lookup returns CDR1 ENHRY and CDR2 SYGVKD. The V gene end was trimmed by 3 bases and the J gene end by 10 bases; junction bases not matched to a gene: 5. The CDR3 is CAISEIGGDYTF. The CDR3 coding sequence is TGTGCCATCAGTGAAATAGGGGGCGACTACACCTTC.

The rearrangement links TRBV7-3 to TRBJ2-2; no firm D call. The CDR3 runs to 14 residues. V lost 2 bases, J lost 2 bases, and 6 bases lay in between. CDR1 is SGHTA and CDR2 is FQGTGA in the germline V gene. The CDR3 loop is CASSLLANTGELFF. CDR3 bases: TGTGCCAGCAGCTTACTTGCAAACACCGGGGAGCTGTTTTTT.

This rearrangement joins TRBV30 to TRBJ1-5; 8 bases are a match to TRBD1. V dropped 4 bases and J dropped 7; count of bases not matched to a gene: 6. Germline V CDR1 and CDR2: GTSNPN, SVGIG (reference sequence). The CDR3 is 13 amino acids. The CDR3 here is CAWTGGLRQPQHF. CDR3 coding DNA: TGTGCCTGGACAGGGGGCTTGCGACAGCCCCAGCATTTT.

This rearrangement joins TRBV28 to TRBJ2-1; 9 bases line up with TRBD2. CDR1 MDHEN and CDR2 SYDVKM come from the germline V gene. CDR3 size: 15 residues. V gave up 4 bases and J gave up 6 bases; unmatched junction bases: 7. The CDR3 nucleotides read TGTGCCAGCAGTTCCCCAGCGGGGGGAATCAATGAGCAGTTCTTC. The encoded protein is CASSSPAGGINEQFF.

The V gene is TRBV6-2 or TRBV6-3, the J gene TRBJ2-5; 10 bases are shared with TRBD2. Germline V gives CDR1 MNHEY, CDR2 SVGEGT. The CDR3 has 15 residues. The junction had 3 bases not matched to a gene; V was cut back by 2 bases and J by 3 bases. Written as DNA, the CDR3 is TGTGCCAGCAGTTACATCCTAGCGGGGGAAGAGACCCAGTACTTC. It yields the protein CASSYILAGEETQYF.

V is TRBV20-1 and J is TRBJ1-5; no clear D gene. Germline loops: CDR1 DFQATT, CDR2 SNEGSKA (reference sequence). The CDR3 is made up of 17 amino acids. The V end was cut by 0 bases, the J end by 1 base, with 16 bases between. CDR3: CSARDRMWGLSNQPQHF. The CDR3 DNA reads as TGCAGTGCTAGAGATAGGATGTGGGGTCTAAGCAATCAGCCCCAGCATTTT.

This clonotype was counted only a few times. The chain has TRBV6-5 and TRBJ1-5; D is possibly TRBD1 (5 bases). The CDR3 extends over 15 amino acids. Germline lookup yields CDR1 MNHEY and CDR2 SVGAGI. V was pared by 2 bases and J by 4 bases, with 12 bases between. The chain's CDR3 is CASSYRGSGNQPQHF. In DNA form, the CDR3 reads TGTGCCAGCAGTTACAGGGGCAGCGGGAATCAGCCCCAGCATTTT.

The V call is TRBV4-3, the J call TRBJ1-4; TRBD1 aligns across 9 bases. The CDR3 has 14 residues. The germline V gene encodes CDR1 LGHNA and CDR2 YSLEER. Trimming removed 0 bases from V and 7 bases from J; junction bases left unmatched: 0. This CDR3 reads CASSQEDRGEKLFF. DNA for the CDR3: TGCGCCAGCAGCCAAGAGGACAGGGGTGAAAAACTGTTTTTT.

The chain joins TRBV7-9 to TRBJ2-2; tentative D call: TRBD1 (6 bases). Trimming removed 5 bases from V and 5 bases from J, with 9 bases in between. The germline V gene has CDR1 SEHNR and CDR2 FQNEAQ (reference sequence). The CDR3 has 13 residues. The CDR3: CASSRTETGELFF. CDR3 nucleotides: TGTGCCAGCAGCCGGACAGAGACCGGGGAGCTGTTTTTT.

The CDR3 is CASSLQGDGEKLFF. The CDR3 nucleotides read TGTGCCAGCAGCCTACAGGGGGACGGTGAAAAACTGTTTTTT. The chain uses TRBV5-4 and TRBJ1-4; 8 nucleotides line up with TRBD1. V was pared by 4 bases and J by 7 bases, with 6 bases of the junction left unmatched. This CDR3 has 14 residues. The germline V gene has CDR1 SGHNT and CDR2 YYREEE (reference sequence).

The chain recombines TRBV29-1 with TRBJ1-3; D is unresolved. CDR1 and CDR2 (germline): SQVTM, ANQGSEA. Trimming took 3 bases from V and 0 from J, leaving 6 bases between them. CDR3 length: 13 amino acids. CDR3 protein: CSVDSVSGNTIYF. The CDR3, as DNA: TGCAGCGTTGACTCAGTCTCTGGAAACACCATATATTTT.